By share, the clone carrying this T cell receptor beta chain counts as medium-sized. Its antigen remains unknown. As originally analysed: A papillary thyroid cancer distant-metastasis classifier was built from CDR3 differences across clinicopathological groups. TCRdb reprocessed the PCR reads using MiXCR. V and J calls and clone size were set by TCRdb, not the authors. The sample has roughly 35,000 clones; 17% are singletons. This entry belongs to a study of metastatic and nonmetastatic thyroid tumors. On the study more broadly: Across peripheral blood and tumor or nodule tissue samples taken from malignant and benign thyroid patients, the repertoires were compared with one another.

This CDR3 is 13 amino acids long. After removal of 6 bases from V and 5 bases from J, the junction contained 10 bases not matched to a gene. The V gene's germline CDR1 is DFQATT and CDR2 SNEGSKA (reference sequence). Until they underwent thyroid surgery, no patient had received any treatment. General study findings and limits: When malignant thyroid tumors were compared with benign nodules, TCR beta diversity was reportedly significantly higher in the malignant tumors. This held in both blood and tumor samples.

V gene TRBV20-1 combines with J gene TRBJ2-7, with 7 bases identical to TRBD1. The sample consisted of blood. This clonotype was sampled from a female donor with papillary thyroid cancer or a benign thyroid nodule (not recorded which). Some clones in this sample may be carry-over from other donors' samples. For the CDR3, the DNA is TGCAGTGCCACAGACAGGGATCACGACGAGCAGTACTTC. Amino acids: CSATDRDHDEQYF.